The clone carrying this TCR beta chain has ten or more counts. Its cognate antigen is unknown. This specimen comes from a study of T-cell reconstitution after alpha-beta-depleted transplantation in children. Overall study results and limits: The origin of high day-60 TCRbeta diversity in some patients lay in surviving recipient T cells and thymic progenitors. Diversity and T-cell counts at one year after transplant derived mostly from new T cells. Reportedly, only several hundred clones from non-depleted graft cells drove alpha-beta T-cell counts at about two months.

CDR1 DFQATT and CDR2 SNEGSKA come from the germline V gene (reference sequence). The CDR3 length is 12 residues. V dropped 6 bases and J dropped 2 bases, with 9 bases sitting between them. Library preparation (for TCRbeta) was performed with unique molecular identifiers. TCRdb analysed the PCR reads with MiXCR anew, one entry per CDR3 protein. The sample holds approximately 630,000 distinct CDR3 sequences, about 12% seen once. V and J are TRBV20-1 and TRBJ2-3; D may be TRBD2 (5 bases). The sample was PBMCs, taken before TCRalphabeta/CD19-depleted stem cell transplant. The TCR comes from a girl aged 2 to 10 with congenital amegakaryocytic thrombocytopenia, due to receive a stem cell transplant. The CDR3 DNA follows: TGCAGTGCCCTGGGAGCCACAGATACGCAGTATTTT. Translation gives CSALGATDTQYF.